These 27 T cell receptor beta chains originate from one sample sequenced in a study of blood T cells in healthy people across ages. Alongside a J-beta primer mix, a sample-barcoded 5' primer served in a second PCR lasting about 7 to 12 cycles. TCRdb reprocessed the 5' RACE reads with MiXCR, giving one entry per CDR3 protein. The table shows about 570,000 distinct CDR3 sequences, with about 27% occurring only once. The sample was also reused in another study, on T cells of mothers and their children.

Specimen: blood. These receptor sequences come from a boy between 2 and 10 years old in good health.

This clonotype was counted a few times. The chain joins TRBV7-8 to TRBJ2-3; TRBD1 might be the D (6 bases). Trimming took 5 bases from V and 6 from J, leaving 21 bases between them. The CDR3 is 16 amino acids. Germline values: CDR1 SGHVS, CDR2 FQNEAQ. This chain's CDR3 is CASSQGPDLTGDTQYF. The CDR3 DNA is TGTGCCAGCAGCCAGGGCCCTGATCTCACAGGGGATACGCAGTATTTT.

This clonotype showed up just a few times. V is TRBV5-1 and J is TRBJ2-2, with no clear D. This CDR3 comprises 14 residues. The germline V gene encodes CDR1 SGHRS and CDR2 YFSETQ. V lost 0 bases to trimming and J lost 3 bases, with 6 bases between them. For the CDR3, the DNA is TGCGCCAGCAGCTTGGGGGCGCACACCGGGGAGCTGTTTTTT. Amino acids: CASSLGAHTGELFF.

The chain has TRBV7-9 and TRBJ2-7, with D possibly being TRBD2 (7 bases). This CDR3 spans 16 amino acids. The ends were cut back, 3 bases at V and 1 base at J, with 16 bases in the middle. The germline V gene encodes CDR1 SEHNR and CDR2 FQNEAQ (reference sequence). This CDR3 is CASSLVGASGSYEQYF. The CDR3 DNA follows: TGTGCCAGCAGCTTGGTGGGGGCTAGCGGTTCCTACGAGCAGTACTTC. The full variable domain, with the rest looked up from reference TRBV7-9 and TRBJ2-7, is DTGVSQNPRHKITKRGQNVTFRCDPISEHNRLYWYRQTLGQGPEFLTYFQNEAQLEKSRLLSDRFSAERPKGSFSTLEIQRTEQGDSAMYLCASSLVGASGSYEQYFGPGTRLTVT.

This clonotype was seen more than once but under ten times. V and J are TRBV10-3 and TRBJ2-7; 9 bases map to TRBD2. CDR1 and CDR2 from the germline V gene are ENHRY and SYGVKD. CDR3 length equals 14 residues. J gave up 2 bases and V 7 bases, and 6 bases lay outside the gene matches. The CDR3 DNA sequence: TGTGCCATCATGCCTAGCGGGGCACCCTACGAGCAGTACTTC. Protein: CAIMPSGAPYEQYF.

The V and J genes are TRBV3-1 and TRBJ2-2; weak D call: TRBD2 (6 bases). Germline CDR1 LGHDT, CDR2 YNNKEL (reference sequence). The V and J ends lost 5 bases and 2 bases respectively, with 15 bases between them. The CDR3 covers 16 residues. CDR3: CASSEPPGLNTGELFF. As DNA, the CDR3 is TGTGCCAGCAGCGAACCGCCGGGACTCAACACCGGGGAGCTGTTTTTT.

V is TRBV11-2 and J is TRBJ2-1; D call uncertain. The CDR3 consists of 12 residues. Germline V gene sequence: CDR1 SGHAT, CDR2 FQNNGV. V was shortened by 1 base and J by 10 bases, with 8 bases between the two germline ends. CDR3 residues: CASSLGAWEQFF. The CDR3 DNA follows: TGTGCCAGCAGCTTAGGGGCCTGGGAGCAGTTCTTC. The full variable domain, rest sourced from reference TRBV11-2 and TRBJ2-1, is EAGVAQSPRYKIIEKRQSVAFWCNPISGHATLYWYQQILGQGPKLLIQFQNNGVVDDSQLPKDRFSAERLKGVDSTLKIQPAKLEDSAVYLCASSLGAWEQFFGPGTRLTVL.

V and J are TRBV18 and TRBJ1-1; D might be TRBD1 (6 bases). The V and J ends lost 2 bases and 1 base respectively, with 11 bases between them. The germline gives CDR1 KGHSH, CDR2 LQKENI. CDR3 length: 15 residues. The CDR3 region has the DNA TGTGCCAGCTCACCAGCAGGGGAGGCGAACACTGAAGCTTTCTTT. The encoded protein is CASSPAGEANTEAFF. Looking up the rest from reference TRBV18 and TRBJ1-1 gives the full variable domain: NAGVMQNPRHLVRRRGQEARLRCSPMKGHSHVYWYRQLPEEGLKFMVYLQKENIIDESGMPKERFSAEFPKEGPSILRIQQVVRGDSAAYFCASSPAGEANTEAFFGQGTRLTVV.

The chain combines TRBV25-1 with TRBJ2-5; TRBD2 might be the D (5 bases). The germline CDR1 and CDR2 sequences are MGHDK and SYGVNS. V was trimmed by 0 bases and J by 1 base, leaving 6 bases between them. This CDR3 region has 14 residues. CDR3 region: CASSEYGGQETQYF. In nucleotides, the CDR3 is TGTGCCAGCAGTGAATACGGAGGCCAAGAGACCCAGTACTTC.

This rearrangement joins TRBV5-1 to TRBJ2-2; tentatively, D is TRBD2 (7 bases). V lost 2 bases and J 5 bases, leaving 19 bases between the germline ends. Germline assignment: CDR1 SGHRS and CDR2 YFSETQ. The CDR3 extends over 17 amino acids. The CDR3 loop reads CASSFEVAGAPTGELFF. The CDR3 coding sequence is TGCGCCAGCAGCTTTGAGGTCGCGGGGGCGCCGACCGGGGAGCTGTTTTTT.

The chain carries TRBV30 and TRBJ2-5; a weak D match, TRBD1 (5 bases). The CDR3 covers 13 residues. Germline CDR1 is GTSNPN and CDR2 is SVGIG (reference sequence). V gave up 1 base and J gave up 1 base, with 7 bases separating them. The CDR3 is CAWSGQLQETQYF. CDR3 bases: TGTGCCTGGAGTGGACAGCTCCAAGAGACCCAGTACTTC.

The rearrangement uses TRBV29-1 and TRBJ2-7, with TRBD2 matching 9 bases. V dropped 3 bases and J dropped 3; count of bases not matched to a gene: 12. The V gene's germline CDR1 is SQVTM and CDR2 ANQGSEA. This CDR3 region has 16 residues. Here the CDR3 reads CSVDLTGGRADYEQYF. In DNA, the CDR3 is TGCAGCGTTGACCTCACTGGCGGGAGGGCCGACTACGAGCAGTACTTC.

This clonotype was detected only a few times. The chain uses TRBV6-5 and TRBJ2-3; possibly TRBD1 or TRBD2 for D (7 bases each). V lost 0 bases to trimming and J lost 0 bases, with 13 bases between them. This CDR3 contains 17 residues. CDR1 and CDR2 from the germline V gene are MNHEY and SVGAGI. The CDR3: CASSYSLRGGSTDTQYF. Here the CDR3 DNA reads TGTGCCAGCAGTTACTCCCTCAGGGGGGGGAGCACAGATACGCAGTATTTT.

Comments on this clonotype: Being one base from a much bigger clone, this may be a read error. This chain uses TRBV29-1 with TRBJ2-7, with D perhaps matching TRBD2 (6 bases). V lost 1 base and J lost 6, with 19 bases in between. The CDR3 runs 15 residues. CDR1 is SQVTM and CDR2 is ANQGSEA in the germline V gene. CDR3 sequence (DNA): TGCAGCGTTGAAGTTGGCGGGGCCCACTTGGGCGAGCAGTACTTC. This sequence encodes CSVEVGGAHLGEQYF.

This clonotype showed up just a few times. The CDR3 DNA reads as TGTGCCAGCAGCAGAAGGGACCTGAGCCAAGAGACCCAGTACTTC. Its protein is CASSRRDLSQETQYF. The V and J genes are TRBV7-9 and TRBJ2-5; D may be TRBD1 or TRBD2 (5 bases each). Per germline, CDR1 SEHNR and CDR2 FQNEAQ (reference sequence). V shed 5 bases and J shed 1 base, with 14 bases lying between them. The CDR3 consists of 15 residues.

CDR3 coding DNA: TGTGCCAGCAGCGAGGGACTAGCGGGGAACACAGATACGCAGTATTTT. It translates to CASSEGLAGNTDTQYF. This rearrangement joins TRBV12-3 or TRBV12-4 to TRBJ2-3, with 13 bases aligning to TRBD2. V dropped 6 bases and J dropped 2; count of bases not matched to a gene: 5. The CDR3 has 16 amino acids.

In its sample, this clonotype was seen a few times. The rearrangement uses TRBV7-6 and TRBJ2-5; D is ambiguous. The CDR3 extends over 13 amino acids. Trimming left V 5 bases short and J 7 bases short, with 14 bases between. From germline, CDR1 is SGHVS and CDR2 FNYEAQ. Here the CDR3 reads CASSRIQTATQYF. The CDR3 DNA reads TGTGCCAGCAGCCGCATACAGACGGCGACCCAGTACTTC. The full variable domain, completed using reference TRBV7-6 and TRBJ2-5, is GAGVSQSPRYKVTKRGQDVALRCDPISGHVSLYWYRQALGQGPEFLTYFNYEAQQDKSGLPNDRFSAERPEGSISTLTIQRTEQRDSAMYRCASSRIQTATQYFGPGTRLLVL.

The chain recombines TRBV18 with TRBJ2-5; D call uncertain. CDR3 size: 14 residues. V dropped 3 bases and J dropped 0 bases, with 8 bases sitting between them. CDR1 is KGHSH, CDR2 LQKENI, per germline. The CDR3 protein is CASSPAGNQETQYF. In nucleotides, the CDR3 is TGTGCCAGCTCACCGGCAGGTAACCAAGAGACCCAGTACTTC. Supplemented by reference TRBV18 and TRBJ2-5, the full variable domain reads NAGVMQNPRHLVRRRGQEARLRCSPMKGHSHVYWYRQLPEEGLKFMVYLQKENIIDESGMPKERFSAEFPKEGPSILRIQQVVRGDSAAYFCASSPAGNQETQYFGPGTRLLVL.

This clonotype appeared a few times. J is TRBJ1-2 and V is TRBV9, with D perhaps matching TRBD1 (5 bases). The CDR3 has 15 amino acids. Germline lookup yields CDR1 SGDLS and CDR2 YYNGEE. The V end lost 0 bases, the J end lost 7 bases, and 16 bases lay between the germline ends. In DNA, the CDR3 is TGTGCCAGCAGCGTAGCTACTCGGGGCGCCGGTGGCTACACCTTC. Its protein is CASSVATRGAGGYTF.

The gene calls are TRBV13 and TRBJ2-3; possibly TRBD1 or TRBD2 for D (5 bases each). The CDR3 loop spans 14 amino acids. The germline V gene encodes CDR1 PRHDT and CDR2 FYEKMQ (reference sequence). V was shortened by 7 bases and J by 9 bases, with 20 bases between the two germline ends. In nucleotides, the CDR3 is TGTGCCAGCACACACAGACAGATAGGGGAGACGCAGTATTTT. Residues: CASTHRQIGETQYF.

This clonotype showed up just a few times. This sequence joins TRBV12-3 or TRBV12-4 and TRBJ2-1; TRBD2 matches 12 bases. There are 15 residues in the CDR3. The ends lost 7 bases at V and 7 bases at J; junction bases unmatched: 8. The CDR3 DNA follows: TGTGCCAGCACCTCTAGCGGGGGGGCCGAAAATGAGCAGTTCTTC. Translation gives CASTSSGGAENEQFF.

This clonotype has more than one count but fewer than ten. V and J are TRBV2 and TRBJ2-5; maybe TRBD2 (5 bases). This CDR3 spans 11 amino acids. V was cut by 6 bases and J by 11 bases, with 13 bases left in between. The germline gives CDR1 SNHLY, CDR2 FYNNEI. The CDR3 loop reads CASSGDQEQYF. Written as DNA, the CDR3 is TGTGCCAGCAGCGGGGATCAAGAGCAGTACTTC.

CDR3 nucleotide sequence: TGTGCCAGCAGTTTGGGCTCCCAGGGTCGGTATGGCTACACCTTC. Translation gives CASSLGSQGRYGYTF. V gene TRBV12-3 or TRBV12-4 combines with J gene TRBJ1-2; possibly TRBD1 for D (5 bases). The CDR3 covers 15 residues. Trimming took 3 bases from V and 5 from J, leaving 16 bases between them.

V usage is TRBV29-1 and J usage is TRBJ2-4; perhaps TRBD2 as D (6 bases). V shed 7 bases and J shed 6 bases, with 13 bases lying between them. CDR3 length equals 12 residues. Germline V gives CDR1 SQVTM, CDR2 ANQGSEA. The CDR3 is CSAGEGRNIQYF. In nucleotides, the CDR3 is TGCAGCGCGGGAGAAGGGCGAAACATTCAGTACTTC.

There are a few counts of this clonotype. The rearrangement links TRBV5-1 to TRBJ2-5, with D possibly being TRBD2 (6 bases). From germline, CDR1 is SGHRS and CDR2 YFSETQ. Trimming cost V 4 bases and J 2 bases, with 12 bases left between them. The CDR3 runs to 14 residues. The DNA for the CDR3 is TGCGCCAGCAGCCCCGGGACTTTTCAAGAGACCCAGTACTTC. Its translation: CASSPGTFQETQYF. Full variable domain (missing parts from reference TRBV5-1 and TRBJ2-5): KAGVTQTPRYLIKTRGQQVTLSCSPISGHRSVSWYQQTPGQGLQFLFEYFSETQRNKGNFPGRFSGRQFSNSRSEMNVSTLELGDSALYLCASSPGTFQETQYFGPGTRLLVL.

This clonotype was seen more than once but under ten times. V gene TRBV7-2 combines with J gene TRBJ2-1, with D perhaps TRBD2 (6 bases). Germline CDR1 reads SGHTA; CDR2 reads FQGNSA. V gave up 4 bases and J gave up 8 bases, with 21 bases separating them. The CDR3 is 16 amino acids. The CDR3 is CASSYLGRKWGYEQFF. CDR3 nucleotides: TGTGCCAGCAGCTACCTCGGGAGAAAGTGGGGCTATGAGCAGTTCTTC.

This clonotype was seen a handful of times. The genes are TRBV4-3 and TRBJ2-7, with a weak D call TRBD1 (7 bases). There are 15 residues in the CDR3. Germline V CDR1 and CDR2: LGHNA, YSLEER. V lost 0 bases, J lost 2 bases, and 11 bases lay in between. The CDR3 spells CASSQEGRGAYEQYF. As DNA, the CDR3 is TGCGCCAGCAGCCAAGAGGGCAGGGGGGCCTACGAGCAGTACTTC.

This clonotype was observed at least ten times. The chain is built from TRBV28 and TRBJ1-2; the D is unclear. The germline V gene encodes CDR1 MDHEN and CDR2 SYDVKM. The CDR3 loop spans 12 amino acids. Trimming stripped 8 bases from V and 2 bases from J, with 9 bases between. The CDR3 loop is CASSEVNYGYTF. The CDR3 bases are TGTGCCAGCTCTGAGGTCAACTATGGCTACACCTTC.